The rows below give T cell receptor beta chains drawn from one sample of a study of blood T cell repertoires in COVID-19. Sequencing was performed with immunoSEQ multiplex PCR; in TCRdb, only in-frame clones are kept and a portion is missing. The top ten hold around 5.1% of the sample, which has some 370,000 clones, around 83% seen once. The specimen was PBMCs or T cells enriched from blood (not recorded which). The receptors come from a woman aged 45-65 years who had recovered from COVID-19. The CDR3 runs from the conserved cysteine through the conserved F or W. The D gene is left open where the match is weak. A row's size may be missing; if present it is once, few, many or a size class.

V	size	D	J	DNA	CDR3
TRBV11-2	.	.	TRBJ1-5	TGTGCCAGCAGCTGGCGGTCCGGGACAAGCAATCAGCCCCAGCATTTT	CASSWRSGTSNQPQHF
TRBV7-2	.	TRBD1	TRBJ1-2	TGTGCCAGCAGCCTGACCACAGGGGTATATGGCTACACCTTC	CASSLTTGVYGYTF
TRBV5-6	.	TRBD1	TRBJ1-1	TGTGCCAGCAGCTTAGGGGACAGGGGGTACGCTGAAGCTTTCTTT	CASSLGDRGYAEAFF
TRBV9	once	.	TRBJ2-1	TGTGCCAGCAGCGTAGGTGGGACACCCTCCTACAATGAGCAGTTCTTC	CASSVGGTPSYNEQFF
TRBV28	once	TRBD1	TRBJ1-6	TGTGCCAGCATCTCTGCGGGACAGGGAAGCTCACCCCTCCACTTT	CASISAGQGSSPLHF
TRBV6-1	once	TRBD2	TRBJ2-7	TGTGCCAGCAGTGATAGCGGGAGGGCCTCCCACGAGCAGTACTTC	CASSDSGRASHEQYF
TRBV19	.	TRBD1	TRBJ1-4	TGTGCCGAACCCAGGGGGCCGACTAATGAAAAACTGTTTTTT	CAEPRGPTNEKLFF
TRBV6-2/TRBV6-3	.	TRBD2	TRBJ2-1	TGTGCCAGCAGTGATGGACTAGCCGGTCGGGGTGAGCAGTTCTTC	CASSDGLAGRGEQFF
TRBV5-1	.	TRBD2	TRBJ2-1	TGCGCCAGCAGCTTTTTTCCTGCTTCTTTCCCACTAGCGGGTGAACGATTACGCTACAATGAGCAGTTCTTC	CASSFFPASFPLAGERLRYNEQFF
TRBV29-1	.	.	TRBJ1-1	TGCAGCGTTGACATGGACAGACTCATGAACACTGAAGCTTTCTTT	CSVDMDRLMNTEAFF
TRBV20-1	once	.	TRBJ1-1	TGCAGTGTCGGGAGCGCTGAAGCTTTCTTT	CSVGSAEAFF
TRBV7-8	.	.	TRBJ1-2	TGTGCCAGCAGCTTAGCAAGGGGATGGGGCTACACCTTC	CASSLARGWGYTF
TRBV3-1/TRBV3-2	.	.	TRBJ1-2	TGTGCCAGCAGCCCCTCGGATCCGGGGGGCTACACCTTC	CASSPSDPGGYTF
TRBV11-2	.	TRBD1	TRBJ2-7	TGTGCCAGCAGCTTAACTAGGGACAGCCTCTTGCACTTC	CASSLTRDSLLHF
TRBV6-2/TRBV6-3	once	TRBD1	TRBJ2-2	TGTGCCAGCAACCCCGGACAGGGATACACCGGGGAGCTGTTTTTT	CASNPGQGYTGELFF
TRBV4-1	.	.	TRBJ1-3	TGCGCCAGCAGCCAACTACAGGCTAGGGGAAACACCATATATTTT	CASSQLQARGNTIYF
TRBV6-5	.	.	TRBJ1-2	TGTGCCAGCAGTCCGCAGGGACTCTACACCTTC	CASSPQGLYTF
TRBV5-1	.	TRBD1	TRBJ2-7	TGCGCCAGCAGACCGACAGGGGGCTCGTACGAGCAGTACTTC	CASRPTGGSYEQYF
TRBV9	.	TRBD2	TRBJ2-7	TGTGCCAGCAGCCTGGGGGGGGAATCCTACGAGCAGTACTTC	CASSLGGESYEQYF
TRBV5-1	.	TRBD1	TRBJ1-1	TGCGCCAGCAGCACTACCTCCGGGACAGGAGGCACTGAAGCTTTCTTT	CASSTTSGTGGTEAFF
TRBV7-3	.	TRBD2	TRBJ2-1	TGTGCCAGCAGTCGGGCTAGCGGGGGGAATGAGCAGTTCTTC	CASSRASGGNEQFF
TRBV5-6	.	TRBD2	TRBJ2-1	TGTGCCAGCAGGGTGGGGCGGACTAGCGGGATTTCAAATGAGCAGTTCTTC	CASRVGRTSGISNEQFF
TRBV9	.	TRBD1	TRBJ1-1	TGTGCCAGCAGCGTAGCCCCAGGGGGTGCTGAAGCTTTCTTT	CASSVAPGGAEAFF
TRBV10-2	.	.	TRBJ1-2	TGCGCCAGCGGGGGGGCGGACTATGGCTACACCTTC	CASGGADYGYTF
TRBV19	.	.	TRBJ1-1	TGTGCCAGTAGTGAGACTACTGAAGCTTTCTTT	CASSETTEAFF
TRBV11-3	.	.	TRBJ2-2	TGTGCCAGCAGCTTATTGGGGAGCACCGGGGAGCTGTTTTTT	CASSLLGSTGELFF
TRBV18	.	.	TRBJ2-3	TGTGCCAGCTCACCAGATTTGACTACAGCAGATACGCAGTATTTT	CASSPDLTTADTQYF
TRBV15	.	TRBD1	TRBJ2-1	TGTGCCACCAGCAGAGGAACTATAGGGGACAGTGGATACAATGAGCAGTTCTTC	CATSRGTIGDSGYNEQFF
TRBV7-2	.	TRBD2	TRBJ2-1	TGTGCCAGCAGCTTAACCCCTAGCGGGAGGGTTCATGAGCAGTTCTTC	CASSLTPSGRVHEQFF
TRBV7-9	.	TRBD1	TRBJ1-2	TGTGCCAGCAGCTTAGAGTCGACAGGGAGCTATGGCTACACCTTC	CASSLESTGSYGYTF
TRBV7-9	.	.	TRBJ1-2	TGTGCCAGCAGCTTAGGGCTTACTAACTATGGCTACACCTTC	CASSLGLTNYGYTF
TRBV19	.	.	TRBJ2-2	TGTGCCAGTAGTGGGGCGTCCGGGGAGCTGTTTTTT	CASSGASGELFF
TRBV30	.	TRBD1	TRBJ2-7	TGTGCCTATACCCGCGACAGGGGGTACGAGCAGTACTTC	CAYTRDRGYEQYF
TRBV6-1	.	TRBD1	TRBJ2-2	TGTGCCAGCAGTGAAGCGACAGGGGGCCGACCCGGGGAGCTGTTTTTT	CASSEATGGRPGELFF
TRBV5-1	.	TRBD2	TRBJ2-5	TGCGCCAGCAGCTTGGGAACTAGCGGGGGACCTGGGATGACCCAGTACTTC	CASSLGTSGGPGMTQYF
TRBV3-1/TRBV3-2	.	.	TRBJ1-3	TGTGCCAGCAGCCAACGTCTCGGGGGAAACACCATATATTTT	CASSQRLGGNTIYF
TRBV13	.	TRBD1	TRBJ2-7	TGTGCCAGCAGCTCACCTTGGACAGGGCACGAGCAGTACTTC	CASSSPWTGHEQYF
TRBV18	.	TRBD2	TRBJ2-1	TGTGCCAGCTCACCCCGGACTAGCGGGGGGGTAAATGAGCAGTTCTTC	CASSPRTSGGVNEQFF
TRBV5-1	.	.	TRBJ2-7	TGCGCCAGCAGCGTAGACAGAGGTGAGCAGTACTTC	CASSVDRGEQYF
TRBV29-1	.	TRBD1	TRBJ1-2	TGCAGCGTTAGTTGGGGACAGGGGGCTGGCTACACCTTC	CSVSWGQGAGYTF
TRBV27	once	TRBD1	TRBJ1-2	TGTGCCAGCAGTTTAAATGGACAGGTATCGGGTGGCTACACCTTC	CASSLNGQVSGGYTF
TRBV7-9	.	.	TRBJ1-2	TGTGCCAGCAGCTTGGAGAACAAGGATGGCTACACCTTC	CASSLENKDGYTF
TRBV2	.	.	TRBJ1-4	TGTGCCGGTTGGAGGTTTAATGAAAAACTGTTTTTT	CAGWRFNEKLFF
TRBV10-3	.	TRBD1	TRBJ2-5	TGTGCCATCCGTCCGGGGACAGGGATCAAAGAGACCCAGTACTTC	CAIRPGTGIKETQYF
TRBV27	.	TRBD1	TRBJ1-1	TGTGCCAGTACAGGGACAGTTGCCACTGAAGCTTTCTTT	CASTGTVATEAFF
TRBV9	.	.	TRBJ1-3	TGTGCCAGCAGCGTAGGGAGGTTAGGATCTGGAAACACCATATATTTT	CASSVGRLGSGNTIYF
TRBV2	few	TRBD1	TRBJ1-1	TGTGCCACACAGGGGGCATTCACTGAAGCTTTCTTT	CATQGAFTEAFF
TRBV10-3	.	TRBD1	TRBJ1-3	TGCGCCCTCAGACCGGACAGGGGGCTTGGAAACACCATATATTTT	CALRPDRGLGNTIYF
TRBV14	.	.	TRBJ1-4	TGTGCCAGCAGCCAGAAACAGGGCGGCACTAATGAAAAACTGTTTTTT	CASSQKQGGTNEKLFF
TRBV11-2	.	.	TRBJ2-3	TGTGCCAGCAGCTTAATAGCCGGGTCTAGCACAGATACGCAGTATTTT	CASSLIAGSSTDTQYF
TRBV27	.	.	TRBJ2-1	TGTGCCAGCAGTTTAGAGGGGGGGTGGAATGAGCAGTTCTTC	CASSLEGGWNEQFF
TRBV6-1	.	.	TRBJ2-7	TGTGCCAGCAGTGAATTTGACAGTTGGGAGCAGTACTTC	CASSEFDSWEQYF
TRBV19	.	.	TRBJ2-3	TGTGCCAGTAGCGCGTCTGGCGGGGGCCGCACAGATACGCAGTATTTT	CASSASGGGRTDTQYF
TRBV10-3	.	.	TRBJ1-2	TGTGCCATCAGTGAGATGGTAGGGGCAGGCGTGAATGGCTACACCTTC	CAISEMVGAGVNGYTF
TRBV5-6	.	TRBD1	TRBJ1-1	TGTGCCAGCAGCCCCCCAGGGGGCCGGCTTACTGAAGCTTTCTTT	CASSPPGGRLTEAFF